Here is one TCR beta chain with its context. This clonotype showed up many times. It lacks a known antigen. Base qualities are not at hand, and no much larger clone is one base apart. This record comes from a study of T-cell reconstitution after alpha-beta-depleted transplantation in children (dated by TCRdb to 2015 to 2016). Study-wide context: Using TCR repertoire profiling, the study followed T-cell immune reconstitution in a quantitative way in children after TCRalphabeta/CD19-depleted allogeneic hematopoietic cell transplantation.

Counted from cysteine to phenylalanine, this CDR3 has 15 amino acids. This entry keeps only the CDR3 DNA: 45 bases, framed from base 1. The germline V gene (reference sequence) specifies SGHNT as CDR1 and YYREEE as CDR2. Compared with germline, V lacks 3 bases and J lacks 5 bases; bases without a gene match: 6. The library was built by means of PCR. TCRdb records Illumina HiSeq 2500 as the sequencer. To normalize quantification of the TCRbeta repertoire, the TCR libraries were built with molecular barcoding that relied on unique molecular identifiers. Through fastp at Q25 and MiXCR, TCRdb rebuilt clones from the public reads, retaining in-frame beta chains. Here each entry gathers all rows of one CDR3 protein and keeps the most common genes and DNA. The sample table records about 110,000 distinct CDR3 sequences; about a tenth of these occur just once. The ten largest clones capture 8% of the sample.

This TCR was sampled from a human donor who donated a stem cell graft to a child with acute lymphoblastic leukemia. This specimen was PBMCs from the stem cell graft donor, taken from the stem cell graft. The V and J genes are TRBV5-4 and TRBJ1-4, with TRBD1 matching 8 junction bases. The CDR3 is CASSSGTGLNEKLFF. The DNA sequence follows: TGTGCCAGCAGCTCGGGGACAGGCTTAAATGAAAAACTGTTTTTT.